A single sample is the source of the 19 T cell receptor beta chains below, sequenced in a study of blood T cell repertoires in COVID-19. The repertoire was sequenced with immunoSEQ multiplex PCR; TCRdb's copy has only in-frame clones and lacks some. Here the sample spans a few hundred thousand clones, roughly 89% being singletons. What was sequenced was peripheral blood. The receptor set was obtained from a woman aged 25-40 years with active or convalescent COVID-19.

This clone was seen just once. The V gene is TRBV20-1, the J gene TRBJ1-6; 9 positions match TRBD1. V dropped 6 bases and J dropped 15; count of bases not matched to a gene: 6. Germline CDR1 DFQATT, CDR2 SNEGSKA (reference sequence). The CDR3 length is 11 residues. CDR3 bases: TGCAGTGCGGGACAGGGTCTACTCCTCCACTTT. Translated, it gives CSAGQGLLLHF.

In this sample, this clone turned up once. The V gene is TRBV5-3, the J gene TRBJ1-1; D is possibly TRBD1 (6 bases). TRBV5-3 is an ORF, and what it does is uncertain. This CDR3 contains 17 residues. V lost 0 bases and J lost 3, with 18 bases in between. The CDR3 DNA is TGTGCCAGAAGCTTGGACAGGGCCTCCACCCCTTACACTGAAGCTTTCTTT. The encoded protein is CARSLDRASTPYTEAFF.

The chain couples TRBV28 to TRBJ2-7; 10 positions agree with TRBD1. V shed 7 bases and J 3 bases; nucleotides not matched to a gene: 9. CDR1 is MDHEN, CDR2 SYDVKM, per germline. The CDR3 runs 15 residues. CDR3 DNA sequence: TGTGCCAGCACCCTAGGGGGGACAGGGGTCTACGAGCAGTACTTC. This sequence encodes CASTLGGTGVYEQYF.

V usage is TRBV11-1 and J usage is TRBJ1-6, with 10 bases lining up with TRBD1. The CDR3 extends over 15 amino acids. The germline V gene encodes CDR1 SGHAT and CDR2 FQDESV (reference sequence). V trimming: 5 bases; J trimming: 8 bases; junction bases outside the gene matches: 6. CDR3: CASSEDRGRDSPLHF. In DNA form, the CDR3 reads TGTGCCAGCAGCGAAGACAGGGGGCGAGATTCACCCCTCCACTTT.

This chain uses TRBV2 with TRBJ1-3, with D uncertain. V lost 6 bases and J 0 bases, leaving 18 bases between the germline ends. The CDR3 has 17 residues. Germline V gene data show CDR1 as SNHLY and CDR2 as FYNNEI. The CDR3, as DNA: TGTGCCAGCAGCGATAGTACTGCCAACCTCTCTGGAAACACCATATATTTT. Protein: CASSDSTANLSGNTIYF.

The chain joins TRBV29-1 to TRBJ2-1, with TRBD2 matching over 8 bases. Germline CDR1 reads SQVTM; CDR2 reads ANQGSEA. The CDR3 is 12 residues long. Trimming cost V 6 bases and J 2 bases; bases outside gene matches: 0. DNA of the CDR3: TGCAGCGTACTAGCGGCCTACAATGAGCAGTTCTTC. It translates to CSVLAAYNEQFF.

V gene TRBV19 combines with J gene TRBJ1-5; D possibly corresponds to TRBD1 (6 bases). V gave up 7 bases and J gave up 3 bases, with 13 bases separating them. Germline CDR1 is LNHDA and CDR2 is SQIVND (reference sequence). CDR3 size: 14 residues. The CDR3 DNA sequence: TGTGCCAGTATGCGACAGGCCTACAATCAGCCCCAGCATTTT. Translating gives CASMRQAYNQPQHF.

The chain is built from TRBV21-1 and TRBJ1-1; whether TRBD1, the table's D call, matches the DNA was not checked. TRBV21-1 is a recognized pseudogene. This CDR3 comprises 14 residues. The CDR3: CASRGQGENTEAFF. The DNA for the CDR3 is TGTGCCAGCAGAGGACAGGGGGAGAACACTGAAGCTTTCTTT.

This rearrangement joins TRBV5-4 to TRBJ1-1; unclear D gene. Germline lookup yields CDR1 SGHNT and CDR2 YYREEE (reference sequence). The CDR3 contains 16 residues. The germline V and J ends were trimmed by 4 bases and 0 bases, with 16 bases remaining between them. The CDR3 coding sequence is TGTGCCAGCAGCCCGGGAAAGGCCAACATGAACACTGAAGCTTTCTTT. Amino acids: CASSPGKANMNTEAFF.

The chain links TRBV18 to TRBJ1-1, with a possible D match to TRBD1 (6 bases). CDR3 length: 13 residues. V lost 5 bases to trimming and J lost 5 bases, with 12 bases between them. Germline lookup yields CDR1 KGHSH and CDR2 LQKENI. CDR3 residues: CASSVSRGTEAFF. The CDR3 DNA reads TGTGCCAGCTCAGTTTCCAGGGGAACTGAAGCTTTCTTT. Supplemented by reference TRBV18 and TRBJ1-1, the full variable domain reads NAGVMQNPRHLVRRRGQEARLRCSPMKGHSHVYWYRQLPEEGLKFMVYLQKENIIDESGMPKERFSAEFPKEGPSILRIQQVVRGDSAAYFCASSVSRGTEAFFGQGTRLTVV.

This clone was detected once. V gene TRBV13 combines with J gene TRBJ1-2; weak D call: TRBD1 (6 bases). This CDR3 is 12 amino acids long. Per the germline V gene, CDR1 is PRHDT and CDR2 is FYEKMQ (reference sequence). The ends were cut back, 5 bases at V and 14 bases at J, with 18 bases in the middle. The CDR3 coding sequence is TGTGCCAGCAGCCGCCGGGACACCTCAAGAACCTTC. It yields the protein CASSRRDTSRTF.

In its sample, this clone was seen a few times. The rearrangement links TRBV7-2 to TRBJ1-1, with no clear D. V was cut by 1 base and J by 1 base, with 13 bases left in between. The CDR3 contains 16 residues. In germline, CDR1 is SGHTA, CDR2 FQGNSA. CDR3 in amino acids: CASSLVGAGGNTEAFF. CDR3 DNA: TGTGCCAGCAGCTTAGTAGGTGCGGGAGGGAACACTGAAGCTTTCTTT.

The V gene is TRBV5-1, the J gene TRBJ1-1; 11 bases map to TRBD1. The CDR3 totals 14 residues. Germline trimming cut 1 base from V and 6 bases from J; bases unmatched to any gene: 2. Germline V gene lookup returns CDR1 SGHRS and CDR2 YFSETQ. The CDR3 protein is CASSLTGQGAEAFF. DNA of the CDR3: TGCGCCAGCAGCTTGACGGGACAGGGGGCTGAAGCTTTCTTT.

This clone is a singleton in its sample. The chain has TRBV6-5 and TRBJ1-2; D remains unclear. The CDR3 has 14 residues. The ends were cut back, 10 bases at V and 5 bases at J, with 20 bases in the middle. Per germline, CDR1 MNHEY and CDR2 SVGAGI. The CDR3 nucleotides are TGTGCCACGGCCCCTCCGGGGTTACATTATGGCTACACCTTC. It encodes CATAPPGLHYGYTF.

This sequence joins TRBV2 and TRBJ1-3; D not resolved. The CDR3 contains 13 residues. Trimming shortened V by 6 bases and J by 0 bases, and 6 bases separated the two germline ends. CDR1 and CDR2 from the germline V gene are SNHLY and FYNNEI. The CDR3 nucleotides are TGTGCCAGCAGGGCGGACTCTGGAAACACCATATATTTT. Its translation is CASRADSGNTIYF.

The rearrangement uses TRBV2 and TRBJ1-5; D not resolved. The CDR3 runs 15 residues. Trimming stripped 3 bases from V and 0 bases from J, with 9 bases between. Germline values: CDR1 SNHLY, CDR2 FYNNEI. Here the CDR3 DNA reads TGTGCCAGCAGTGATCCGGTCTATAGCAATCAGCCCCAGCATTTT. Protein sequence: CASSDPVYSNQPQHF. The full variable domain, its missing parts supplied by reference TRBV2 and TRBJ1-5, is EPEVTQTPSHQVTQMGQEVILRCVPISNHLYFYWYRQILGQKVEFLVSFYNNEISEKSEIFDDQFSVERPDGSNFTLKIRSTKLEDSAMYFCASSDPVYSNQPQHFGDGTRLSIL.

In DNA form, the CDR3 reads TGTGCCAGCAGCCCATACGGAGGGTGCCAAAACATTCAGTACTTC. Amino acid sequence: CASSPYGGCQNIQYF. The chain employs TRBV3-1 (or the pseudogene TRBV3-2) and TRBJ2-4; D may be TRBD2 (6 bases). V lost 4 bases, J lost 5 bases, and 15 bases lay in between. Germline assignment: CDR1 LGHDT and CDR2 YNNKEL (reference sequence). The CDR3 runs 15 residues.

The chain carries TRBV4-2 and TRBJ2-5; 7 positions match TRBD2. J was trimmed by 2 bases and V by 2 bases; bases with no gene match: 8. Germline V gene data show CDR1 as LGHNA and CDR2 as YNFKEQ. CDR3 length: 16 residues. The CDR3 here is CASSQPGTTSQETQYF. CDR3 DNA: TGTGCCAGCAGCCAACCAGGGACTACATCGCAAGAGACCCAGTACTTC.

The rearrangement uses TRBV7-2 and TRBJ2-1; a weak D match, TRBD1 (6 bases). The CDR3 consists of 15 residues. CDR1 SGHTA and CDR2 FQGNSA come from the germline V gene. The V end was cut by 5 bases, the J end by 8 bases, with 19 bases between. CDR3 DNA sequence: TGTGCCAGCAGCCACGTTCTGAGGACAGAGGATGAGCAGTTCTTC. Its translation is CASSHVLRTEDEQFF.